A single sample gave rise to the 25 T cell receptor beta chains below, sequenced in a study of blood T cell repertoires in COVID-19. Sequenced by immunoSEQ multiplex PCR; TCRdb stores in-frame clones only, minus some. There are under 200,000 clones in the sample; 85% to 90% occur only once, and 1.5% to 2% lies in the top ten. Sequenced input: peripheral blood. The receptors shown here come from a man younger than 35 with active or convalescent COVID-19.

This sequence joins TRBV5-6 and TRBJ1-1, with D maybe TRBD1 (6 bases). Trimming shortened V by 0 bases and J by 11 bases, and 23 bases separated the two germline ends. This CDR3 has 16 residues. From germline, CDR1 is SGHDT and CDR2 YYEEEE. The CDR3 region is CASSLAFERNTRGAFF. Written as DNA, the CDR3 is TGTGCCAGCAGCTTGGCCTTCGAGCGGAACACTAGGGGGGCTTTCTTT.

This clone was detected only once. This chain uses TRBV7-6 with TRBJ2-2; D is possibly TRBD1 (5 bases). The CDR3 sequence is 16 residues long. The ends were cut back, 8 bases at V and 2 bases at J, with 18 bases in the middle. Germline loops: CDR1 SGHVS, CDR2 FNYEAQ. The CDR3 here is CASAPPDRINTGELFF. The CDR3 bases are TGTGCCAGCGCCCCTCCAGACAGAATCAACACCGGGGAGCTGTTTTTT.

This clone was seen a handful of times. V and J are TRBV5-1 and TRBJ2-2; 7 positions match TRBD2. Germline trimming cut 2 bases from V and 3 bases from J; bases unmatched to any gene: 4. The CDR3 covers 15 residues. The V gene's germline CDR1 is SGHRS and CDR2 YFSETQ. CDR3 protein: CASSFRAGDTGELFF. CDR3 nucleotide sequence: TGCGCCAGCAGCTTCAGGGCGGGAGACACCGGGGAGCTGTTTTTT.

The rearrangement joins TRBV5-4 to TRBJ2-5; 12 nucleotides align to TRBD2. The CDR3 is 16 amino acids. V trimming: 4 bases; J trimming: 4 bases; junction bases outside the gene matches: 8. Germline V gene lookup returns CDR1 SGHNT and CDR2 YYREEE (reference sequence). CDR3 DNA: TGTGCCAGCAGCCCCGCCCTAGCGGGGGGGAGAGAGACCCAGTACTTC. This codes for CASSPALAGGRETQYF.

The chain is built from TRBV7-9 and TRBJ2-5; D unresolved. Germline V lookup: CDR1 SEHNR, CDR2 FQNEAQ (reference sequence). V lost 5 bases and J lost 2, with 15 bases in between. The CDR3 covers 15 residues. The CDR3 nucleotides read TGTGCCAGCAGCGATTCGAATTGGCAGCAAGAGACCCAGTACTTC. This codes for CASSDSNWQQETQYF.

This rearrangement joins TRBV24-1 to TRBJ2-5; 9 nucleotides line up with TRBD1. Germline CDR1 KGHDR, CDR2 SFDVKD. The CDR3 extends over 20 amino acids. J gave up 0 bases and V 4 bases, and 17 bases lay outside the gene matches. CDR3: CATSDKTPGDRECYQETQYF. CDR3 nucleotide sequence: TGTGCCACCAGTGACAAAACGCCCGGGGACAGGGAATGTTACCAAGAGACCCAGTACTTC.

V usage is TRBV6-5 and J usage is TRBJ1-2; 7 bases map to TRBD1. This CDR3 contains 14 residues. V was clipped by 7 bases and J by 10 bases; unmatched bases: 15. The germline CDR1 and CDR2 sequences are MNHEY and SVGAGI. This CDR3 reads CASKRTGDSSFYTF. CDR3 nucleotide sequence: TGTGCCAGCAAAAGGACAGGCGATTCCAGTTTCTACACCTTC.

This clone occurred once. The V and J genes are TRBV7-6 and TRBJ2-3; D is uncertain. This CDR3 is 15 amino acids long. Germline-derived CDR1 and CDR2 are SGHVS and FNYEAQ. Trimming took 1 base from V and 2 from J, leaving 10 bases between them. This CDR3 reads CASSLGAYYTDTQYF. CDR3 bases: TGTGCCAGCAGCTTAGGTGCCTACTACACAGATACGCAGTATTTT.

CDR3 protein: CASSLAQGLGQETQYF. CDR3 in DNA: TGTGCCAGCAGCTTAGCACAGGGATTAGGGCAAGAGACCCAGTACTTC. The chain is built from TRBV7-6 and TRBJ2-5, with D perhaps matching TRBD1 (6 bases). CDR3 length: 16 residues. Germline CDR1 is SGHVS and CDR2 is FNYEAQ. V lost 0 bases, J lost 2 bases, and 13 bases lay in between.

This chain links TRBV6-5 with TRBJ1-4; TRBD1 matches at 7 bases. Germline CDR1 MNHEY, CDR2 SVGAGI. V was clipped by 7 bases and J by 4 bases; unmatched bases: 6. The CDR3 runs to 14 residues. The CDR3 sequence: CASTRGLDNEKLFF. The CDR3 nucleotides are TGTGCCAGCACGAGGGGGCTAGATAATGAAAAACTGTTTTTT.

The chain links TRBV12-3 or TRBV12-4 to TRBJ1-6; no clear D gene. This CDR3 spans 13 amino acids. V was clipped by 5 bases and J by 4 bases, with 6 bases between them. CDR3 nucleotides: TGTGCCAGCAGTACGGGTTATAATTCACCCCTCCACTTT. Translation: CASSTGYNSPLHF.

The chain joins TRBV7-6 to TRBJ2-7; TRBD1 is a possible D gene (5 bases). This CDR3 is built from 14 residues. V lost 0 bases, J lost 2 bases, and 8 bases lay in between. Germline V gene data show CDR1 as SGHVS and CDR2 as FNYEAQ. The CDR3 nucleotides are TGTGCCAGCAGCTTAGCTCCAGGGCCCTACGAGCAGTACTTC. Protein: CASSLAPGPYEQYF.

The J gene is TRBJ1-1, the V gene TRBV19; no definite D call. CDR1 LNHDA and CDR2 SQIVND come from the germline V gene (reference sequence). The V end was cut by 2 bases, the J end by 6 bases, with 10 bases between. The CDR3 is 13 residues long. CDR3 region: CASSILSGPEAFF. In nucleotides, the CDR3 is TGTGCCAGTAGTATACTCTCCGGTCCTGAAGCTTTCTTT. The full variable domain, in which reference TRBV19 and TRBJ1-1 provide the parts outside the CDR3, is DGGITQSPKYLFRKEGQNVTLSCEQNLNHDAMYWYRQDPGQGLRLIYYSQIVNDFQKGDIAEGYSVSREKKESFPLTVTSAQKNPTAFYLCASSILSGPEAFFGQGTRLTVV.

The V and J genes are TRBV10-3 and TRBJ1-2, with TRBD1 as a possible D gene (6 bases). With 10 bases removed from V and 0 bases from J, the gap between germline ends came to 12 bases. Germline V gives CDR1 ENHRY, CDR2 SYGVKD. This CDR3 is 13 amino acids long. The CDR3 reads CATKGGTNYGYTF. The CDR3 DNA is TGTGCCACCAAAGGGGGTACTAACTATGGCTACACCTTC.

The chain carries TRBV7-9 and TRBJ2-3, with 10 nucleotides matching TRBD2. The germline V gene encodes CDR1 SEHNR and CDR2 FQNEAQ (reference sequence). The CDR3 loop spans 17 amino acids. J was trimmed by 6 bases and V by 1 base; bases with no gene match: 10. The CDR3: CASSLDRLAGAGDTQYF. The CDR3, as DNA: TGTGCCAGCAGCTTAGACCGCCTAGCGGGGGCCGGCGATACGCAGTATTTT.

This sequence joins TRBV30 and TRBJ1-1; D might be TRBD1 (5 bases). The CDR3 has 13 residues. Germline lookup yields CDR1 GTSNPN and CDR2 SVGIG (reference sequence). V was cut by 1 base and J by 6 bases, with 12 bases left in between. Written as DNA, the CDR3 is TGTGCCTGGAGTGGCCGGTCAGGGCCTGAAGCTTTCTTT. Its translation: CAWSGRSGPEAFF.

This chain joins TRBV11-3 and TRBJ2-1; 7 positions match TRBD1. CDR1 and CDR2 (germline): SGHNT, YENEEA. The CDR3 loop spans 16 amino acids. V was pared by 1 base and J by 7 bases, with 10 bases of the junction left unmatched. CDR3 loop: CASSLVRDSSLNEQFF. CDR3 DNA sequence: TGTGCCAGCAGCTTAGTCCGGGACAGTAGCCTTAATGAGCAGTTCTTC. Drawing the rest from reference TRBV11-3 and TRBJ2-1, the complete variable domain is EAGVVQSPRYKIIEKKQPVAFWCNPISGHNTLYWYLQNLGQGPELLIRYENEEAVDDSQLPKDRFSAERLKGVDSTLKIQPAELGDSAVYLCASSLVRDSSLNEQFFGPGTRLTVL.

The chain recombines TRBV7-2 with TRBJ2-7; 11 nucleotides align to TRBD2. The CDR3 consists of 15 residues. V shed 5 bases, J shed 0 bases, and the junction held 3 bases outside the gene matches. Germline V CDR1 and CDR2: SGHTA, FQGNSA. The CDR3 nucleotides are TGTGCCAGCAGCCCCACTAGCGGGAGCTCCTACGAGCAGTACTTC. This gives the protein CASSPTSGSSYEQYF.

The CDR3 loop reads CASAGTGRAQHF. DNA of the CDR3: TGTGCCAGCGCCGGGACAGGGAGGGCCCAGCATTTT. The V and J genes are TRBV2 and TRBJ1-5, with TRBD1 matching over 9 bases. Germline trimming cut 8 bases from V and 11 bases from J; bases unmatched to any gene: 7. The CDR3 loop spans 12 amino acids. Germline V gives CDR1 SNHLY, CDR2 FYNNEI. Filled out from reference TRBV2 and TRBJ1-5, the complete variable domain reads EPEVTQTPSHQVTQMGQEVILRCVPISNHLYFYWYRQILGQKVEFLVSFYNNEISEKSEIFDDQFSVERPDGSNFTLKIRSTKLEDSAMYFCASAGTGRAQHFGDGTRLSIL.

J is TRBJ2-2 and V is TRBV19; TRBD1 matches 8 bases. J gave up 3 bases and V 11 bases, and 5 bases lay outside the gene matches. The CDR3 has 13 amino acids. CDR1 is LNHDA, CDR2 SQIVND, per germline (reference sequence). CDR3 sequence: CAAYRGDTGELFF. In nucleotides, the CDR3 is TGTGCCGCTTACAGGGGGGACACCGGGGAGCTGTTTTTT.

As DNA, the CDR3 is TGTGCCAGCAGTCCCGGGACAGGGATCACTGAAGCTTTCTTT. Translating it yields CASSPGTGITEAFF. This chain joins TRBV6-2 or TRBV6-3 and TRBJ1-1; 9 bases line up with TRBD1. Trimming cost V 5 bases and J 4 bases; bases outside gene matches: 5. Germline V gene lookup returns CDR1 MNHEY and CDR2 SVGEGT. The CDR3 loop spans 14 amino acids.

The chain joins TRBV6-5 to TRBJ2-1, with TRBD2 as a possible D gene (6 bases). Germline V gene lookup returns CDR1 MNHEY and CDR2 SVGAGI. Trimming cost V 4 bases and J 0 bases, with 10 bases left between them. CDR3 length: 15 amino acids. CDR3 in DNA: TGTGCCAGCAGTTCCGGGGGAAGCTCCTACAATGAGCAGTTCTTC. As protein: CASSSGGSSYNEQFF.

The V gene is TRBV7-9, the J gene TRBJ1-4; tentatively, D is TRBD1 (6 bases). Germline CDR1 is SEHNR and CDR2 is FQNEAQ (reference sequence). V gave up 5 bases and J gave up 7 bases, with 20 bases separating them. This CDR3 is 16 amino acids long. The CDR3 nucleotides read TGTGCCAGCAGCCAGAAAAGAGACAGGTCCGGTGAAAAACTGTTTTTT. Encoded protein: CASSQKRDRSGEKLFF. Full variable domain (missing parts from reference TRBV7-9 and TRBJ1-4): DTGVSQNPRHKITKRGQNVTFRCDPISEHNRLYWYRQTLGQGPEFLTYFQNEAQLEKSRLLSDRFSAERPKGSFSTLEIQRTEQGDSAMYLCASSQKRDRSGEKLFFGSGTQLSVL.

The rearrangement uses TRBV30 and TRBJ1-2; 11 bases are shared with TRBD1. Looked up from germline, CDR1 is GTSNPN and CDR2 is SVGIG (reference sequence). This CDR3 region has 14 residues. Germline trimming cut 5 bases from V and 7 bases from J; bases unmatched to any gene: 9. The CDR3 coding sequence is TGTGCCTGGGGGACAGGGGGTTGGAAGGGTGGCTACACCTTC. It is translated as CAWGTGGWKGGYTF.

The genes are TRBV6-1 and TRBJ1-2; 11 nucleotides match TRBD1. CDR1 and CDR2 (germline): MNHNS, SASEGT. CDR3 length equals 18 residues. V trimming: 3 bases; J trimming: 3 bases; junction bases outside the gene matches: 12. In nucleotides, the CDR3 is TGTGCCAGCAGTGACCTAAGACGGGACAGGGGGTATCACTATGGCTACACCTTC. This gives the protein CASSDLRRDRGYHYGYTF.